A single sample is the source of the 7 T cell receptor beta chains below, sequenced in a study of neoadjuvant nivolumab and ipilimumab in lung cancer. Method: immunoSEQ multiplex PCR; TCRdb's copy keeps in-frame clones and lacks some. The table records about 5,300 clones, 91% of them present only once. The material sequenced was blood, taken after neoadjuvant nivolumab, alone or with ipilimumab, at or shortly before surgery. The receptors here all came from an adult with non-small cell lung cancer. Some clones in this sample may be carry-over from other donors' samples.

This chain joins TRBV7-3 and TRBJ2-4; no definite D call. The V gene's germline CDR1 is SGHTA and CDR2 FQGTGA. V shed 4 bases and J shed 2 bases, with 9 bases lying between them. The CDR3 has 14 residues. CDR3 region: CASSSRVSKNIQYF. The CDR3 nucleotides read TGTGCCAGCAGCTCACGAGTTTCCAAAAACATTCAGTACTTC. The whole variable domain, remainder taken from reference TRBV7-3 and TRBJ2-4, is GAGVSQTPSNKVTEKGKYVELRCDPISGHTALYWYRQSLGQGPEFLIYFQGTGAADDSGLPNDRFFAVRPEGSVSTLKIQRTERGDSAVYLCASSSRVSKNIQYFGAGTRLSVL.

The chain links TRBV15 to TRBJ2-7; TRBD2 aligns across 12 bases. Germline trimming cut 2 bases from V and 7 bases from J; bases unmatched to any gene: 9. The CDR3 runs to 16 residues. Germline V lookup: CDR1 LNHNV, CDR2 YYDKDF (reference sequence). This chain's CDR3 is CATSRLAGGPEGEQYF. The CDR3 DNA reads TGTGCCACCAGCAGACTAGCGGGAGGGCCAGAAGGTGAGCAGTACTTC.

The genes are TRBV4-1 and TRBJ2-7; possibly TRBD2 for D (6 bases). Germline CDR1 MGHRA, CDR2 YSYEKL. Trimming pared 2 bases from V and 4 bases from J, leaving 18 bases between. CDR3 length: 16 residues. The CDR3 protein is CASSQSPQGGTYEQYF. The CDR3 DNA reads TGCGCCAGCAGCCAAAGCCCACAAGGCGGGACTTACGAGCAGTACTTC.

The rearrangement links TRBV5-1 to TRBJ2-3; D perhaps matches TRBD2 (6 bases). V was cut by 4 bases and J by 0 bases, with 12 bases left in between. CDR1 is SGHRS, CDR2 YFSETQ, per germline. CDR3 size: 15 residues. The chain's CDR3 is CASSRRESSTDTQYF. CDR3 nucleotide sequence: TGCGCCAGCAGCCGCCGGGAGTCGAGCACAGATACGCAGTATTTT.

The chain joins TRBV6-5 to TRBJ1-2, with unresolved D. Per germline, CDR1 MNHEY and CDR2 SVGAGI. CDR3 size: 14 residues. The V end lost 0 bases, the J end lost 7 bases, and 12 bases lay between the germline ends. The CDR3 DNA follows: TGTGCCAGCAGTTACTCGAGTAAGGGCTTTGGCTACACCTTC. Translated, it gives CASSYSSKGFGYTF.

The chain has TRBV5-4 and TRBJ2-7, with D maybe TRBD2 (6 bases). From germline, CDR1 is SGHNT and CDR2 YYREEE (reference sequence). V lost 4 bases and J lost 0, with 11 bases in between. The length of the CDR3 is 14 residues. DNA for the CDR3: TGTGCCAGCAGCCTGGGGGGTAGCTCCTACGAGCAGTACTTC. Its protein product is CASSLGGSSYEQYF.

The V gene is TRBV9, the J gene TRBJ1-2; D perhaps matches TRBD1 (5 bases). V was pared by 6 bases and J by 2 bases, with 11 bases between. This CDR3 comprises 13 residues. The V gene's germline CDR1 is SGDLS and CDR2 YYNGEE. CDR3 coding DNA: TGTGCCAGCACAACAGGACCAAACTATGGCTACACCTTC. The encoded protein is CASTTGPNYGYTF.